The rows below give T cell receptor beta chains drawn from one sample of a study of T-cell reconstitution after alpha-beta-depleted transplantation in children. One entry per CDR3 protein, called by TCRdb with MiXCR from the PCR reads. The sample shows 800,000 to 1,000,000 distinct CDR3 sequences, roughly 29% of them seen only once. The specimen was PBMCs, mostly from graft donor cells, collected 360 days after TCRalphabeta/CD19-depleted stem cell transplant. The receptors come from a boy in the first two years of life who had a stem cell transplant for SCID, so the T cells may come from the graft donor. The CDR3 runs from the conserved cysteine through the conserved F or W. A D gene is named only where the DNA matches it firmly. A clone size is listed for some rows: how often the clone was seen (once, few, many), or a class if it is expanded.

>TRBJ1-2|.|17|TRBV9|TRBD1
TGTGCCAGCAGCGTAGTTAAGGCAGGGGGCTTCGACTATGGCTACACCTTC
CASSVVKAGGFDYGYTF
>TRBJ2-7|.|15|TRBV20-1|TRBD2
TGCAGTGCTAGACTAGCGGGGGGGCCAGGCTACGAGCAGTACTTC
CSARLAGGPGYEQYF
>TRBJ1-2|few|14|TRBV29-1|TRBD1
TGCAGCGTTGAAGTTGGACAGGGTAACTATGGCTACACCTTC
CSVEVGQGNYGYTF
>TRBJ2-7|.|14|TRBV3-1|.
TGTGCCAGCAGCCGGGGGCCAGGGGTGAACGAGCAGTACTTC
CASSRGPGVNEQYF
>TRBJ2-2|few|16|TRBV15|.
TGTGCCACCAGCAGAGACCCCCCAGGGCCCACCGGGGAGCTGTTTTTT
CATSRDPPGPTGELFF
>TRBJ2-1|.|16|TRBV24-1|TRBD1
TGTGCCACCAGTGGGGGCCCGATCAGGGGGTACAATGAGCAGTTCTTC
CATSGGPIRGYNEQFF
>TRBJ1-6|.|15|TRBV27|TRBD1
TGTGCCAGCAGTTTATGGGACAGGGACAATTCACCCCTCCACTTT
CASSLWDRDNSPLHF
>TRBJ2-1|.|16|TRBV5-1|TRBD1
TGCGCCAGCAGCTTGGCAGGACAGGGGACCTACAATGAGCAGTTCTTC
CASSLAGQGTYNEQFF
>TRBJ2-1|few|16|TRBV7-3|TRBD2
TGTGCCAGCAGACCAGCGGGGACGAGCTCCTACAATGAGCAGTTCTTC
CASRPAGTSSYNEQFF
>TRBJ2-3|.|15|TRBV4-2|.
TGTGCCAGCAGCCACGAAGGGGGGGGGCCCGATACGCAGTATTTT
CASSHEGGGPDTQYF
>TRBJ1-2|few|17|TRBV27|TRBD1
TGTGCCAGCAGTTTATCCCCTGCGCAGGGGGTTTACTATGGCTACACCTTC
CASSLSPAQGVYYGYTF
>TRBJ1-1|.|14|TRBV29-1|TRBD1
TGCAGCGTTGCCAGGGGGGGGGAACGGACTGAAGCTTTCTTT
CSVARGGERTEAFF
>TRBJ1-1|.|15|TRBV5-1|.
TGCGCCAGCAGCTTCCGGGACACGAGGTCCACTGAAGCTTTCTTT
CASSFRDTRSTEAFF
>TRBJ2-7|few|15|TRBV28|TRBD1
TGTGCCAGCAGTTTCTATCGTCCAGGGGGCTACGAGCAGTACTTC
CASSFYRPGGYEQYF
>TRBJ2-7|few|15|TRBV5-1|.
TGCGCCAGCAGCTTGGGTGACAGGACCACCTACGAGCAGTACTTC
CASSLGDRTTYEQYF
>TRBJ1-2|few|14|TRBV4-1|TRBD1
TGCGCCAGCAGCCAGTGGGGACAGGACTATGGCTACACCTTC
CASSQWGQDYGYTF
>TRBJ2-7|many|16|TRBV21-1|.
TGTGCCAGCAGCAAAGCCGGGACTAGCGTAACCTACGAGCAGTACTTC
CASSKAGTSVTYEQYF
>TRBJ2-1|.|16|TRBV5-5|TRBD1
TGTGCCAGCAGCTTGCCGACAGGGGTAACCTACAATGAGCAGTTCTTC
CASSLPTGVTYNEQFF
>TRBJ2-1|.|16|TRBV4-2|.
TGTGCCAGCAGCCAAGATGGTACTGTAGGGTACAATGAGCAGTTCTTC
CASSQDGTVGYNEQFF
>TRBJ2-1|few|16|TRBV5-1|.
TGCGCCAGCAGCCTTTACCGGGACACGTTCTACAATGAGCAGTTCTTC
CASSLYRDTFYNEQFF
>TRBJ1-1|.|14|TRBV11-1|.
TGTGCCAGCAGCTTAGATGGGGGACTCACTGAAGCTTTCTTT
CASSLDGGLTEAFF
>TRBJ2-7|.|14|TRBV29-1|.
TGCAGCGTTGAGTTCTCCGTCCCACCCTACGAGCAGTACTTC
CSVEFSVPPYEQYF
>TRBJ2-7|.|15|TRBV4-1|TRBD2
TGCGCCAGCAGTCGTGAGCTCCGGGGGGAAGACGAGCAGTACTTC
CASSRELRGEDEQYF
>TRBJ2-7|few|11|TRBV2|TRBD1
TGTGCCAGCAGTGATAGGGGGCAGCAGTACTTC
CASSDRGQQYF
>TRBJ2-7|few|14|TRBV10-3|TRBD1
TGTGCCATCAGAGCCGGGACAGGGACGTTCGAGCAGTACTTC
CAIRAGTGTFEQYF
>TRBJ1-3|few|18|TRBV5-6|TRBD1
TGTGCCAGCAGCTTAATTCCGGGACAGGGAAGAGCTGGAAACACCATATATTTT
CASSLIPGQGRAGNTIYF
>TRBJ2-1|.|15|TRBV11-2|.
TGTGCCAGCAGCTCAAATGGACGGGCCTACAATGAGCAGTTCTTC
CASSSNGRAYNEQFF
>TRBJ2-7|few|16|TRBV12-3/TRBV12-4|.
TGTGCCAGCAGCTCTATTGGGGGGAACCACCCCTACGAGCAGTACTTC
CASSSIGGNHPYEQYF
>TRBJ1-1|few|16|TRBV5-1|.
TGCGCCAGCAGCAGTGCCGGCCGGGACGGGAACACTGAAGCTTTCTTT
CASSSAGRDGNTEAFF
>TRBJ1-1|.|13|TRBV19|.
TGTGCCAGTAGTATTATCATGAACACTGAAGCTTTCTTT
CASSIIMNTEAFF
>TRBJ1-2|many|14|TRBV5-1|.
TGTGCCAGCAGCTTGGGACGGACAAACTATGGCTACACCTTC
CASSLGRTNYGYTF
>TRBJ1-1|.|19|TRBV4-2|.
TGTGCCAGCAGCCCCTTAGGCGTTTGGGCGGTAGGGCTAAACACTGAAGCTTTCTTT
CASSPLGVWAVGLNTEAFF